Shown below are 6 T cell receptor beta chains from a single sample sequenced in a study of molecular identifiers for immune sequencing clone quantification. TCRdb fed the PCR reads into MiXCR, producing one record per CDR3 protein. Of 85,000 to 100,000 distinct CDR3 sequences listed, 20% to 25% were seen once; the top ten hold 0.94%. Source material: naive CD8+ T cells from blood, with Jurkat cell RNA spiked in. Subset noted: FACS-sorted CD8+CD4-CCR7+CD45RA+ naive T cells. The receptors shown here come from a human donor in good health. Some libraries in this study had Jurkat cell RNA spiked in.

The rearrangement links TRBV5-4 to TRBJ2-7, with no clear D. V was pared by 0 bases and J by 3 bases, with 7 bases between. The CDR3 sequence is 13 residues long. Germline CDR1 is SGHNT and CDR2 is YYREEE (reference sequence). For the CDR3, the DNA is TGTGCCAGCAGCTTGGGGTCGAACTACGAGCAGTACTTC. It specifies CASSLGSNYEQYF.

This clonotype was counted only a few times. This rearrangement joins TRBV6-2 or TRBV6-3 to TRBJ1-1; weak D call: TRBD1 (5 bases). The CDR3 consists of 14 residues. Trimming removed 5 bases at V and 4 bases at J, with 14 bases between. Germline lookup yields CDR1 MNHEY and CDR2 SVGEGT. In DNA form, the CDR3 reads TGTGCCAGCAGTCAGGCTTTGGGGGGCACTGAAGCTTTCTTT. As protein: CASSQALGGTEAFF.

This clonotype was seen a handful of times. The rearrangement links TRBV27 to TRBJ2-3; TRBD2 aligns across 9 bases. In germline, CDR1 is MNHEY, CDR2 SMNVEV (reference sequence). This CDR3 has 15 amino acids. The J segment lost 5 bases and the V segment lost 6 bases, leaving 9 bases of the junction unmatched. CDR3 residues: CASSPSSGRLDTQYF. CDR3 DNA: TGTGCCAGCAGCCCGAGTAGCGGGAGATTAGATACGCAGTATTTT.

This rearrangement joins TRBV11-2 to TRBJ2-2; no clear D. V lost 4 bases, J lost 4 bases, and 19 bases lay in between. The CDR3 runs 17 residues. The germline V gene has CDR1 SGHAT and CDR2 FQNNGV. The CDR3 sequence is CASSSPPLSRSTGELFF. CDR3 nucleotides: TGTGCCAGCAGCTCCCCCCCCCTTAGCAGGAGCACCGGGGAGCTGTTTTTT.

In regard to this clonotype: This may stem from a read error, because a much larger clone lies one nucleotide away. V usage is TRBV18 and J usage is TRBJ2-6; D may match TRBD1 or TRBD2 (7 bases each). Germline V gene lookup returns CDR1 KGHSH and CDR2 LQKENI. The length of the CDR3 is 14 residues. CDR3 in amino acids: CASSPGEGANALTF. CDR3 nucleotide sequence: TGTGCCAGCTCACCAGGGGAGGGGGCCAACGCCCTGACTTTC.

Details on this clonotype: A much more abundant neighbour one base away suggests this may be a read error. This chain uses TRBV27 with TRBJ1-5, with D unclear. The CDR3 loop spans 14 amino acids. Germline V lookup: CDR1 MNHEY, CDR2 SMNVEV (reference sequence). CDR3 nucleotides: TGTGTCAGCGACCTCAGGAGAAGCAATCAGCCCCAGCATTTT. Residues: CVSDLRRSNQPQHF.